A single sample gave rise to the 2 T cell receptor beta chains below, sequenced in a study of T cell responses to AZD1222 COVID-19 vaccine (dated by TCRdb to 2020 to 2023). The library was prepared using the immunoSEQ multiplex PCR assay. The source is immuneACCESS, and TCRdb retained only in-frame sequences with V and J called. Part of the clones is not carried over; for the studies checked, unresolved V genes explain less than half of this, and the remainder is unexplained. The sample table shows more than 90,000 clones, and around 84% are seen once. Together, the top ten hold roughly 1.4% of the sample. The time point label for this specimen denotes: baseline before first vaccination. The material was peripheral blood, obtained on day 0 of AZD1222 vaccination. Receptors originate from an adult in good health.

The chain combines TRBV7-2 with TRBJ2-1; 7 bases fit TRBD1. V shed 5 bases and J 2 bases; nucleotides not matched to a gene: 9. Germline V gives CDR1 SGHTA, CDR2 FQGNSA. The CDR3 covers 16 residues. The CDR3 DNA follows: TGTGCCAGCAGCATTTCCGGGACAGCTACCTACAATGAGCAGTTCTTC. Protein: CASSISGTATYNEQFF.

The chain is built from TRBV19 and TRBJ1-5; TRBD1 might be the D (5 bases). This CDR3 has 16 amino acids. The V gene lost 5 bases and the J gene lost 2 bases, with 16 bases spanning the gap. CDR1 and CDR2 from the germline V gene are LNHDA and SQIVND (reference sequence). CDR3 nucleotide sequence: TGTGCCAGTAGTCCACGGGGGGGAACGGGCAATCAGCCCCAGCATTTT. Translated: CASSPRGGTGNQPQHF.